This T cell receptor beta chain was identified in a study of shared clonotypes between healthy human individuals. For the study at large: The cohort had two women and a few men, ages 18 to 49.

CDR1 MDHEN and CDR2 SYDVKM come from the germline V gene. The CDR3 is 12 amino acids. The V gene end was trimmed by 10 bases and the J gene end by 7 bases; junction bases not matched to a gene: 7. The genomic DNA of each subset was split evenly across several immunoSEQ plates. Produced via immunoSEQ multiplex PCR; TCRdb's table is partial and in-frame only. This repertoire shows about 330,000 clones, approximately 79% found once; its top ten account for approximately 10%. Study results and limitations: Measured sharing among donors was expected to vary with sequencing depth.

Points on this clone: The antigen is undetermined.

CD4+ cell separation produced CD45RA+ naive and CD45RA-negative memory subsets. The sequenced material came from memory CD4+ T cells sorted from blood. Specified subset: CD45RA-negative fraction. The chain couples TRBV28 to TRBJ2-7; 10 bases are shared with TRBD2. The receptor was isolated from a man under 40 in good health. For the CDR3, the DNA is TGTGCCACCCAAGCGGGAGGGAAAGAGCAGTACTTC. Translating it yields CATQAGGKEQYF.